This T cell receptor (beta chain) was documented in a study of blood T cell repertoires in COVID-19. Study-level information: The analysed material was cDNA or gDNA that came from T cells, B-cell-depleted T cells, or PBMCs.

Methods used by the authors: Amplification from reference gene primers served as the basis for estimated nucleated cell counts. This table comes from immunoSEQ multiplex PCR, and its TCRdb copy is limited to in-frame clones, with some not included. The DNA was the basis for D and trimming; V, J and clone size are from that table. Here the sample spans a few hundred thousand clones, around 89% being singletons. The CDR3 has 17 residues. Germline V CDR1 and CDR2: MDHEN, SYDVKM. The ends were cut back, 5 bases at V and 10 bases at J, with 29 bases in the middle. V gene TRBV28 combines with J gene TRBJ1-1; D is possibly TRBD1 (6 bases). The specimen was peripheral blood. This TCR derives from a man aged 30 to 45 with acute or convalescent COVID-19. CDR3: CASSARQERLERGRAFF. CDR3 nucleotide sequence: TGTGCCAGCAGTGCCCGACAGGAACGGTTGGAAAGGGGGAGAGCTTTCTTT.